This TCR beta chain derives from a study of HIV-infected patients and healthy controls. Study findings and constraints: Compared with healthy controls, HIV-infected patients showed less CDR3 sharing between individuals.

Whole blood was used without fractionation, so all unsorted peripheral T cells were included. Alpha and beta constant-region primers primed reverse transcription of around 550 ng RNA. Using multiplexing indices, alpha and beta chain libraries were generated apart by chain-specific third strand synthesis. One primer pair amplified all rearrangements per chain; each cDNA got molecular barcodes. Second strand DNA was synthesized using a primer at the SP2 site. Each molecule carried a 12-nucleotide identifier made of two joined random hexamers added before amplification. Via MiXCR, TCRdb re-called the 5' RACE reads, giving one row per CDR3 protein. Of almost 4,500 distinct CDR3 sequences listed, roughly 8.3% are singletons. The germline CDR1 and CDR2 sequences are SEHNR and FQNEAQ (reference sequence). This CDR3 is 14 amino acids long. The V gene lost 1 base and the J gene lost 4 bases, with 9 bases spanning the gap.

This clonotype is medium-sized. Its antigen is not identified. The chain recombines TRBV7-9 with TRBJ2-3; maybe TRBD2 (5 bases). This sample comprised blood, obtained before antiretroviral therapy. The sequence was collected from an adult with HIV infection. The CDR3 sequence is CASSLDEGADTQYF. The CDR3 region has the DNA TGTGCCAGCAGCTTAGACGAGGGCGCAGATACGCAGTATTTT.